This T cell receptor beta chain was recovered during a study of cytomegalovirus exposure and HLA in healthy donors. Overall study findings and caveats: As a later analysis revealed, most CMV-associated TCR beta chains appeared HLA-restricted. Researchers catalogued approximately 170 TCR beta chains as cytomegalovirus-associated.

PCR employed 60 Vbeta and 13 Jbeta primers. Generated by immunoSEQ multiplex PCR, the TCRdb table keeps only in-frame clones and is missing some. The data contain around 200,000 clones, around 80% of them singletons. On this clone: Its antigen is unknown. At the DNA level, this CDR3 is encoded by other sequences in the same sample as well.

CDR3 size: 14 residues. V shed 0 bases and J shed 2 bases, with 8 bases lying between them. The germline V gene has CDR1 SGDLS and CDR2 YYNGEE. The chain combines TRBV9 with TRBJ2-5; a possible D gene is TRBD2 (6 bases). The sequence was obtained from a woman in her forties in good health and CMV-seronegative. Sequences were obtained from PBMCs. Here the CDR3 reads CASSVAGGQETQYF. CDR3 coding DNA: TGTGCCAGCAGCGTAGCAGGAGGGCAAGAGACCCAGTACTTC. Using reference TRBV9 and TRBJ2-5 for the parts outside the CDR3, the full variable domain is DSGVTQTPKHLITATGQRVTLRCSPRSGDLSVYWYQQSLDQGLQFLIQYYNGEERAKGNILERFSAQQFPDLHSELNLSSLELGDSALYFCASSVAGGQETQYFGPGTRLLVL.